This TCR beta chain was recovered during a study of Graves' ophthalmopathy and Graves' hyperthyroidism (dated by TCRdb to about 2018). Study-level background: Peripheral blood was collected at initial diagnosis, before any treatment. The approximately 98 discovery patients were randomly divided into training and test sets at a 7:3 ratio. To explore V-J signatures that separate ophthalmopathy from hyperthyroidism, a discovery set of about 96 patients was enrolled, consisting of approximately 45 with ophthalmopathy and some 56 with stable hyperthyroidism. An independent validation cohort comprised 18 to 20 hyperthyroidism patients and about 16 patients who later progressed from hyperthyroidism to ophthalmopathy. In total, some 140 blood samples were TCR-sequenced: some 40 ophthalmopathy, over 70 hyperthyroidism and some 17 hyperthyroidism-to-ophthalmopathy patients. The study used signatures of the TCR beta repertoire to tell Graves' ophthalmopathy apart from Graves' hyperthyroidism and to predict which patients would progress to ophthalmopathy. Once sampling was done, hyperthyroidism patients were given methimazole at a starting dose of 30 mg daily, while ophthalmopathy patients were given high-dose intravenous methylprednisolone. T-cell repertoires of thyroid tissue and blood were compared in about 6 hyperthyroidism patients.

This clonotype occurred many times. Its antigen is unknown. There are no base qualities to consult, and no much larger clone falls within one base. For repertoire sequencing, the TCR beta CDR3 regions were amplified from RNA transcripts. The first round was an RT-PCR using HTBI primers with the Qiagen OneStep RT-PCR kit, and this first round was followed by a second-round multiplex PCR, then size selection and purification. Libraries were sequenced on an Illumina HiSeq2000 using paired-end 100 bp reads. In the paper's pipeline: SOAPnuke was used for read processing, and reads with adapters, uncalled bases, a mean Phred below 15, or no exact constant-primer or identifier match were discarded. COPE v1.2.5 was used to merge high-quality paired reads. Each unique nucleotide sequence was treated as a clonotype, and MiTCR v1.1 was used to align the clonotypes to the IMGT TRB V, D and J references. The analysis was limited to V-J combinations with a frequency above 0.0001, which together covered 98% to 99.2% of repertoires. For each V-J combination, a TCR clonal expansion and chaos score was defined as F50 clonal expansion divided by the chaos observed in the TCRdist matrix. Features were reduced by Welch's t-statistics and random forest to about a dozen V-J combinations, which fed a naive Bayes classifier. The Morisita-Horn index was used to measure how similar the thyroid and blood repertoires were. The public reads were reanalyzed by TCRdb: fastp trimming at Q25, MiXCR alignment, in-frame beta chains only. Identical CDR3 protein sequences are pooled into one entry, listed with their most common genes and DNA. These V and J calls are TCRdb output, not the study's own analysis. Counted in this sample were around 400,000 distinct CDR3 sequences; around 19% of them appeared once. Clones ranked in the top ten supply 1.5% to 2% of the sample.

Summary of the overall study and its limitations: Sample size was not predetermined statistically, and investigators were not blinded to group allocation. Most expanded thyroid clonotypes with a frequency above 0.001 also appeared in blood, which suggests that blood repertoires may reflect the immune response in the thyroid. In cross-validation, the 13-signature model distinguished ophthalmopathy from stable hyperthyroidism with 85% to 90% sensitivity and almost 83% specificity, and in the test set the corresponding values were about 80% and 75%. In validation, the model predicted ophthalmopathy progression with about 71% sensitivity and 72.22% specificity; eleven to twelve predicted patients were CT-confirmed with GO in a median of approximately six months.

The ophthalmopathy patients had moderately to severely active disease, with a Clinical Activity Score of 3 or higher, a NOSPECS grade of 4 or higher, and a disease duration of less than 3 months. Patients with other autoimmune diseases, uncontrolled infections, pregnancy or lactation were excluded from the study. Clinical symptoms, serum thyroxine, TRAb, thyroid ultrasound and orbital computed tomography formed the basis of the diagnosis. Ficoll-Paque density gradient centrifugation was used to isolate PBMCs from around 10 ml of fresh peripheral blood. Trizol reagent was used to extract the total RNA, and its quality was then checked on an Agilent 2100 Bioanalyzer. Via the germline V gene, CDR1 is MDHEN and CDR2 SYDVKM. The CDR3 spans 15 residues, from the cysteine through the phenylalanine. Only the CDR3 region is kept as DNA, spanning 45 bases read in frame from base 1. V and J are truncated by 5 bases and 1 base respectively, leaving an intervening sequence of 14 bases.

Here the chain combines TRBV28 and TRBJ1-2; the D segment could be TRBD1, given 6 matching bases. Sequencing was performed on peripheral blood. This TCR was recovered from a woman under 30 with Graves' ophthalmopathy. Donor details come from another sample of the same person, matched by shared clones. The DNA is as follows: TGTGCCAGCAGTCCCACAGAGGGGGGTAACTATGGCTACACCTTC. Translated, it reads CASSPTEGGNYGYTF.